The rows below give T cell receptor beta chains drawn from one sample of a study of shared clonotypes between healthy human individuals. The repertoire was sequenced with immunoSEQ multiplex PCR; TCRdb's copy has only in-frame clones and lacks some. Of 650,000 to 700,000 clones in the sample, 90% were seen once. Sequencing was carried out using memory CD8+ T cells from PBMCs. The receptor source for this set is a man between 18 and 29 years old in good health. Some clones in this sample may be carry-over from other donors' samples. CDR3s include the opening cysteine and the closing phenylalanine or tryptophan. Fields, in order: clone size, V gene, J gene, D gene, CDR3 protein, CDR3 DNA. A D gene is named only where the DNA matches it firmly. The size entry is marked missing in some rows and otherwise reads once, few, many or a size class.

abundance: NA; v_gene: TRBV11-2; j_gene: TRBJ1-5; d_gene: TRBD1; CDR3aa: CANGNRGGQPQHF; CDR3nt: TGTGCCAACGGGAACAGGGGCGGTCAGCCCCAGCATTTT
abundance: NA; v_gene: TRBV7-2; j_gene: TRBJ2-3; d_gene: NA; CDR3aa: CASSLISGSDTQYF; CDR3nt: TGTGCAAGCAGCTTAATTTCGGGTTCAGATACGCAGTATTTT
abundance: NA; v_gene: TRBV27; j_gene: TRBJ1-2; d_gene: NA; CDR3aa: CASSEALRVNYGYTF; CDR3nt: TGTGCCAGCAGTGAAGCGCTTCGGGTTAACTATGGCTACACCTTC
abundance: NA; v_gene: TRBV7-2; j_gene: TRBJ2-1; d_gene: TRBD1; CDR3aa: CASSALRQGVDYNEQFF; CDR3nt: TGTGCCAGCAGCGCCCTAAGACAGGGAGTAGATTACAATGAGCAGTTCTTC
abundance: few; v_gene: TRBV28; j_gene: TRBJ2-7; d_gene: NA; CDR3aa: CASKDDYEQYF; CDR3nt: TGTGCCAGCAAAGATGACTACGAGCAGTACTTC
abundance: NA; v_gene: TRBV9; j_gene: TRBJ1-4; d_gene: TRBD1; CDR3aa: CASGGTGSEKLFF; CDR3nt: TGTGCCAGCGGGGGGACAGGGAGCGAAAAACTGTTTTTT
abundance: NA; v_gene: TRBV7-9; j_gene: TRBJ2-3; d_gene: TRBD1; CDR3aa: CASSIDRGFGDTQYF; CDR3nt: TGTGCCAGCAGCATTGACAGGGGATTCGGAGATACGCAGTATTTT
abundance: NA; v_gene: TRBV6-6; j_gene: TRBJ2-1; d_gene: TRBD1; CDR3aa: CASSWAGTGLGEQFF; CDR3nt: TGTGCCAGCAGTTGGGCCGGGACAGGGTTGGGTGAGCAGTTCTTC
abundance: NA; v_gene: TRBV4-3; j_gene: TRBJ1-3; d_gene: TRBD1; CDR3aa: CASSGRGTGLSSGNTIYF; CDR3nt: TGCGCCAGCAGCGGCCGCGGGACAGGCCTGAGCTCTGGAAACACCATATATTTT
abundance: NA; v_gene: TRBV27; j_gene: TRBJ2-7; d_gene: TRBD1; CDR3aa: CASSLGTGPSYEQYF; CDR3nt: TGTGCCAGCAGTTTGGGGACAGGGCCATCCTACGAGCAGTACTTC
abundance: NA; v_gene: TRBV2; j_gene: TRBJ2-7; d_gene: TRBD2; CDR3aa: CASSEATSAAYEQYF; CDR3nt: TGTGCCAGCAGTGAAGCTACTAGCGCCGCTTACGAGCAGTACTTC
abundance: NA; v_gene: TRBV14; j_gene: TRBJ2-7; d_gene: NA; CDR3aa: CASSQGRSEQDLYEQYF; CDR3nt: TGTGCCAGCAGCCAAGGTCGATCGGAGCAGGACCTCTACGAGCAGTACTTC
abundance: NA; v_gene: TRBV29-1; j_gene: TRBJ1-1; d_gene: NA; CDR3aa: CSGREMNTEAFF; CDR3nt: TGCAGTGGCCGGGAAATGAACACCGAAGCTTTCTTT
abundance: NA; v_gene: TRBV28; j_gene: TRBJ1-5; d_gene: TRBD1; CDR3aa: CAVCAGTGINQPQHF; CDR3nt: TGTGCCGTCTGCGCCGGGACAGGGATTAATCAGCCCCAGCATTTT
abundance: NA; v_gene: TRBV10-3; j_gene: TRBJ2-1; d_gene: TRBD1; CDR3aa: CAISPIPATGGVGNEQFF; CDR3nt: TGTGCCATCAGTCCAATACCGGCTACAGGGGGCGTGGGGAATGAGCAGTTCTTC
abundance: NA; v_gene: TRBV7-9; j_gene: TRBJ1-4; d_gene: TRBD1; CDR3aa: CASSSRGLRGNEKLFF; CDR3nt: TGTGCCAGCAGCTCCAGGGGGCTGCGGGGTAATGAAAAACTGTTTTTT
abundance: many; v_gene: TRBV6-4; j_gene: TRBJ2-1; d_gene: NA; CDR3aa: CASSDTSYNEQFF; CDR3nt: TGTGCCAGCAGTGACACTAGTTACAATGAGCAGTTCTTC
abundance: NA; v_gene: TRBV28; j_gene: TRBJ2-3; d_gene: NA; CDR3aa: CASSSPRVMVDTQYF; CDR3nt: TGTGCCAGCAGTTCACCCAGGGTTATGGTGGATACGCAGTATTTT
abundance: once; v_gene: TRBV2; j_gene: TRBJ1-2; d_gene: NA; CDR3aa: CASSDGQQASYTF; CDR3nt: TGTGCCAGCAGCGACGGACAGCAGGCGAGCTACACCTTC
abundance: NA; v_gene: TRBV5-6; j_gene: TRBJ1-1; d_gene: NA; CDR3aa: CASSLVVTGPYNEAFF; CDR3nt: TGTGCCAGCAGCTTGGTCGTGACAGGACCCTATAATGAAGCTTTCTTT
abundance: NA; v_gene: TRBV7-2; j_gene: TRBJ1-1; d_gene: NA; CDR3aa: CASSLMPGANTEAFF; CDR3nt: TGTGCCAGCAGCTTAATGCCGGGGGCTAACACTGAAGCTTTCTTT
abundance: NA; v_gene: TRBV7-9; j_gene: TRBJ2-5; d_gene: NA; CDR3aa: CASRTQETQYF; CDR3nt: TGTGCCAGCCGGACTCAAGAGACCCAGTACTTC
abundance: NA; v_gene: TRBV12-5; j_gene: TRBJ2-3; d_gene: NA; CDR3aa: CASGLRRGLTDTQYF; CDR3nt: TGTGCTAGTGGTTTGAGGCGGGGCCTGACAGATACGCAGTATTTT
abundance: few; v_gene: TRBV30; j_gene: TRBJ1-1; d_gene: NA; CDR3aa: CAWLRVNTEAFF; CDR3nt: TGTGCCTGGCTCAGGGTGAACACTGAAGCTTTCTTT